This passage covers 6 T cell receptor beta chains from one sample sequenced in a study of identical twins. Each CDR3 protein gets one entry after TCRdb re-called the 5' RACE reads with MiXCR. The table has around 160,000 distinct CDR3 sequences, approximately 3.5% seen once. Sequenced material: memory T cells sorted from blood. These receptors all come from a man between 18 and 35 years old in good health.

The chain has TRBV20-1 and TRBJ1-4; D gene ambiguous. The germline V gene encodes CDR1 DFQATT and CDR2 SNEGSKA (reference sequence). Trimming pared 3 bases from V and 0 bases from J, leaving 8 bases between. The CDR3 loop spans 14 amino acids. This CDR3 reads CSASAAATNEKLFF. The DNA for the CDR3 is TGCAGTGCTAGTGCGGCTGCAACTAATGAAAAACTGTTTTTT.

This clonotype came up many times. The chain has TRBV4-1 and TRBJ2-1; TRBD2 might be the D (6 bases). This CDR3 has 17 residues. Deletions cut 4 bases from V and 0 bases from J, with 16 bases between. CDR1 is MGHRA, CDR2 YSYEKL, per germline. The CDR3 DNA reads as TGCGCCAGCAGCCTTGGGACTGATAGGAGCTCCTACAATGAGCAGTTCTTC. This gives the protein CASSLGTDRSSYNEQFF.

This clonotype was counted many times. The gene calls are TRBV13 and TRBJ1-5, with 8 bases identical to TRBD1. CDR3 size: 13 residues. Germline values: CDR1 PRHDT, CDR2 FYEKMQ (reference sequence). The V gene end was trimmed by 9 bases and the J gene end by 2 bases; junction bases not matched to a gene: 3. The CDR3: CASGQGGNQPQHF. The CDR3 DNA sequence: TGTGCCAGTGGACAGGGTGGCAATCAGCCCCAGCATTTT.

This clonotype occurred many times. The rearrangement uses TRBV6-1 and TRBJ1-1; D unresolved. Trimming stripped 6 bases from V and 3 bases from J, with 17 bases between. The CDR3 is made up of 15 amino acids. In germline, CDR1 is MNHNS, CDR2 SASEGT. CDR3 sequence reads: CASSPMYAADTEAFF. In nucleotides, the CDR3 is TGTGCCAGCAGCCCTATGTATGCCGCTGACACTGAAGCTTTCTTT.

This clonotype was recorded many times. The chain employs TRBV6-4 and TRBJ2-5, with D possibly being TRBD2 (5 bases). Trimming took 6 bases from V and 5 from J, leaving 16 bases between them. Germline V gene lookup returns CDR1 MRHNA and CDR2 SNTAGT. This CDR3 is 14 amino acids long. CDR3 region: CASSPDRLSETQYF. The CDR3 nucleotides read TGTGCCAGCAGCCCCGACCGACTATCCGAGACCCAGTACTTC.

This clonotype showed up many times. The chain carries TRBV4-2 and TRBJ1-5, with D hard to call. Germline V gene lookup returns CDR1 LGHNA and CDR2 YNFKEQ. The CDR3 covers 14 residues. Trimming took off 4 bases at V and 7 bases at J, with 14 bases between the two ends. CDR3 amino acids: CASSPMGFEQPQHF. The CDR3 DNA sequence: TGTGCCAGCAGCCCAATGGGGTTCGAGCAGCCCCAGCATTTT.